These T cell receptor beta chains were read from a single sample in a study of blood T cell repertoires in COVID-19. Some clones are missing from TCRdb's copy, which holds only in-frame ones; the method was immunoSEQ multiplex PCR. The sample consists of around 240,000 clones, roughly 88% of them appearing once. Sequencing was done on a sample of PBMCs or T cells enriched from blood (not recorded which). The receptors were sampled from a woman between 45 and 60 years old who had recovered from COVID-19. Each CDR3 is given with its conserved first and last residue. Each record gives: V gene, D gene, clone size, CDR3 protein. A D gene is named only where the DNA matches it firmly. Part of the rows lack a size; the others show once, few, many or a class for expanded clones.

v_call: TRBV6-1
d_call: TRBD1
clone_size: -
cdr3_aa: CASSEAGTASGNTIYF

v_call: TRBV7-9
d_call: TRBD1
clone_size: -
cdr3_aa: CASSLDGTAQTIQYF

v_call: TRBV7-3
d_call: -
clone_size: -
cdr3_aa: CASSSLGHKETQYF

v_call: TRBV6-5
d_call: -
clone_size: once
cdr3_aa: CASGTLTNTGELFF

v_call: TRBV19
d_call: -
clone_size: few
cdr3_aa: CASSMRISGNTIYF

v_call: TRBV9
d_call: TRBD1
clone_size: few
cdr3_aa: CASSGGGGTGEYEQYF

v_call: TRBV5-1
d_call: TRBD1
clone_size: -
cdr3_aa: CASSLAQGAHNEQFF

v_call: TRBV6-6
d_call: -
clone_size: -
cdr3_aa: CASSTRDFYEQYF

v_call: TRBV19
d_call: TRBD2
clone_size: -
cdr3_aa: CASSILGLAPINEQFF

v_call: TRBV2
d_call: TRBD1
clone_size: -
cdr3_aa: CASTQGVDQPQHF

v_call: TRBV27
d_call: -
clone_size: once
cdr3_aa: CASSLRQSTSYEQYF

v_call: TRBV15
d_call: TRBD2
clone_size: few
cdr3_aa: CATSSSIGLAGVGYEQYF

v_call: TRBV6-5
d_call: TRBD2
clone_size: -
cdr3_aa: CASSNGASGSNEQFF

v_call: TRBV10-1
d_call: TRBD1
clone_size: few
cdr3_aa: CASSEDRGSYNEQFF

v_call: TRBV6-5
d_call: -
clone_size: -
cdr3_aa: CASSYGGGGNEQFF

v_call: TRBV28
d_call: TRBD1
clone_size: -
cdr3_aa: CASSPEGQGQRYTF

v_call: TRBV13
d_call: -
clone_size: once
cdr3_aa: CASSPETGPHYGYTF

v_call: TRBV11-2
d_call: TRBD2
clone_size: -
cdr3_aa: CASSRRLAEPYNEQFF

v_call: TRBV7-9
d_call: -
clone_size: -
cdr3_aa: CASSFRGGYTF

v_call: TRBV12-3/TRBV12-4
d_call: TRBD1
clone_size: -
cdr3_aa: CASSPGQMLEQYF

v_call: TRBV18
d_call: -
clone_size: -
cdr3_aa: CASSEGQSYEQYF

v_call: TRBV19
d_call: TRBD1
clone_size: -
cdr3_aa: CASNFWTGGRGANVLTF